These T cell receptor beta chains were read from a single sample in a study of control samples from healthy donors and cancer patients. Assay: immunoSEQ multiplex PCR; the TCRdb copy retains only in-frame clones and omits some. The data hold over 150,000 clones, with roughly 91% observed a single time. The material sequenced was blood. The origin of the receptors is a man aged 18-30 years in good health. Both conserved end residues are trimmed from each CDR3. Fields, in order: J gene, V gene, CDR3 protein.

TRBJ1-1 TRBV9 ASSVWEGGTEAF
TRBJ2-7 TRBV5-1 ASSLTTSGLYEQY
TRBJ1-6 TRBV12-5 ASGPEGRSPLH
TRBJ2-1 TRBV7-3 ASSLTVGGPPYNEQF
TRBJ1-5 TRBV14 ASSQYIRGPQH
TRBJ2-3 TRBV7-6 ASSPYLGRTDTQY
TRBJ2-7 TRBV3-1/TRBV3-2 ASSQRPGQSYEQY
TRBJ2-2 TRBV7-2 ASSPGGAGNTGELF
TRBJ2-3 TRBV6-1 ASSERSSSPYHQDTQY
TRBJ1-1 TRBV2 ASPGGRVVPEAF
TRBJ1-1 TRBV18 ASSPRGRENTEAF
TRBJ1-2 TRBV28 ASRGVDGYT
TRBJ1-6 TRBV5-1 ASSFGSPDSPLH
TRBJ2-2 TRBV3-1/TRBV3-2 ASTPGGLNTGELF
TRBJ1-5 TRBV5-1 ASSFRGQGNQPQH
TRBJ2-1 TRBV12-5 ASGSSPGLAGGKYNEQF
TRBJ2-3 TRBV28 ASSLQGLGDTQY
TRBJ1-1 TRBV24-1 ATSDPTGNSAEAF
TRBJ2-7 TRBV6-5 ASSLTGGASYEQY
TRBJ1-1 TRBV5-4 ASSLERGSNTEAF
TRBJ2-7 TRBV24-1 ATSDPRSSDEQY
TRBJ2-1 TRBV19 ASSTSTSGGAGEQF
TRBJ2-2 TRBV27 ASSLGQNTGELF
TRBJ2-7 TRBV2 ASNSRGGLYEQY
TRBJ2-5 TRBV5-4 ASRAGTLEGTQY
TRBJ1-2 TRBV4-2 ASSREYRGGGLGGGYT
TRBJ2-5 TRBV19 ASSQDLPSVETQY
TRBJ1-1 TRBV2 ASSDGTLRGTEAF
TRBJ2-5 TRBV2 ASRGDYTPETQY
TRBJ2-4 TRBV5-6 ASSFLAQEAKNIQY
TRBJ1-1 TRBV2 ASNPGQVNTEAF
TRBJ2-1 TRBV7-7 ASSLSLDFYNEQF
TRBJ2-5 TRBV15 ATSPLAGGIKTQY
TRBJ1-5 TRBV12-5 ASGPGQLYQPQH
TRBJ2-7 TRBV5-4 ASSLMGNEQY
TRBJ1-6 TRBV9 ASSAGQTYNSPLH
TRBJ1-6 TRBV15 ATSRAGSHSPLH
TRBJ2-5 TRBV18 ASSPPFSRETQY
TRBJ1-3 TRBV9 ANSVDIGSGNTIY
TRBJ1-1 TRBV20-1 SAQGGTEAF
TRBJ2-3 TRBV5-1 ASGLAGGLTDTQY
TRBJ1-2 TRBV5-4 ASTTETGAYGYT
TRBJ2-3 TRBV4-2 ASSQEGRGSTDTQY
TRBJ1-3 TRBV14 ASSPGGRTSGNTIY
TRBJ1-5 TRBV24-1 ATSSAPDRWGGNQPQH
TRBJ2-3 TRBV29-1 SVDGDTFADTQY
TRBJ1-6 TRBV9 ASSPYRQGVGNSPLH
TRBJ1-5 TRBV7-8 ASSLRPGSNQPQH
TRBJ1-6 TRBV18 ASSPPGPDPWISDSPLH
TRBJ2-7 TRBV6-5 ASRLLRTSSYEQY